The text below deals with one T cell receptor beta chain. Together with a sample-barcoded 5' primer, a J-beta primer mix was included in a second PCR lasting about 6 to 11 cycles. Every sample gave at least 3 million paired-end reads containing CDR3. TCRdb re-called the 5' RACE reads through MiXCR, storing one row per CDR3 protein. The data hold more than 1.4 million distinct CDR3 sequences, with approximately 40% observed a single time. This sample was taken from a study of blood T cells in healthy people across ages. Input material: blood. The sequence came from a woman aged 18-29 years in good health.

CDR3 bases: TGTGCCAGCGTATGGGGGCAGGCGAACACTGAAGCTTTCTTT. Translation: CASVWGQANTEAFF. The V gene is TRBV5-5, the J gene TRBJ1-1; a possible D gene is TRBD1 (6 bases). Germline V gene lookup returns CDR1 SGHKS and CDR2 YYEKEE (reference sequence). This CDR3 has 14 residues. The germline V and J ends were trimmed by 7 bases and 1 base, with 14 bases remaining between them.